Listed below are T cell receptor beta chains from one sample, sequenced in a study of blood T cell repertoires in COVID-19. Method: immunoSEQ multiplex PCR; TCRdb's copy keeps in-frame clones and lacks some. The sample lists around 160,000 clones; 65% to 85% were seen once. The sample comprised peripheral blood. These receptors were taken from a man between 60 and 75 years old with active or convalescent COVID-19. Each CDR3 is given with its conserved first and last residue. A D gene is named only where the DNA matches it firmly.

>TRBV27|TRBD1|TRBJ1-1
CASSSTGIKGDNTEAFF
TGTGCCAGCAGTTCGACAGGGATAAAAGGTGATAATACTGAAGCTTTCTTT
>TRBV5-1|TRBD1|TRBJ1-4
CASRPQGYANEKLFF
TGCGCCAGCAGACCACAGGGGTATGCTAATGAAAAACTGTTTTTT
>TRBV9|TRBD1|TRBJ2-7
CASSEGQGLSYEQYF
TGTGCCAGCAGCGAGGGACAGGGCCTCTCCTACGAGCAGTACTTC
>TRBV7-2|TRBD1|TRBJ2-1
CASNRQGAWDEQFF
TGTGCCAGCAACAGACAGGGGGCTTGGGATGAGCAGTTCTTC
>TRBV28|TRBD2|TRBJ2-7
CASSLWAGASYEQYF
TGTGCCAGCAGTTTATGGGCGGGAGCCTCCTACGAGCAGTACTTC
>TRBV6-5|TRBD2|TRBJ2-1
CASSKLLAGNEQFF
TGTGCCAGCAGTAAACTACTAGCGGGAAATGAGCAGTTCTTC
>TRBV6-1|-|TRBJ2-7
CASSELGGGSEQYF
TGTGCCAGCAGTGAATTAGGAGGGGGCTCCGAGCAGTACTTC
>TRBV9|TRBD1|TRBJ1-4
CASSVTGQGFVEKLFF
TGTGCCAGCAGCGTTACCGGACAGGGCTTTGTTGAAAAACTGTTTTTT
>TRBV18|-|TRBJ2-7
CASSSGPSNEQYF
TGTGCCAGCTCTAGCGGACCTTCGAACGAGCAGTACTTC
>TRBV5-1|-|TRBJ2-3
CATSFHGGLTDTQYF
TGCGCCACCAGCTTCCATGGGGGACTCACAGATACGCAGTATTTT
>TRBV6-5|-|TRBJ2-5
CASRRLDRQETQYF
TGTGCCAGCAGGAGATTGGACAGACAAGAGACCCAGTACTTC
>TRBV28|TRBD2|TRBJ2-2
CASSLSGANTGELFF
TGTGCCAGCAGTTTAAGCGGGGCGAACACCGGGGAGCTGTTTTTT
>TRBV6-5|TRBD2|TRBJ2-1
CASKLGGSNEQFF
TGTGCCAGCAAATTGGGCGGGAGCAATGAGCAGTTCTTC
>TRBV7-2|TRBD2|TRBJ2-7
CASSPPPRAGGIEQYF
TGTGCCAGCAGCCCACCCCCGAGAGCGGGAGGAATCGAGCAGTACTTC
>TRBV5-1|-|TRBJ2-1
CASSEQGSSYNEQFF
TGCGCCAGCAGTGAACAGGGAAGCTCCTACAATGAGCAGTTCTTC
>TRBV11-2|-|TRBJ2-1
CASSFQGLADNEQFF
TGTGCCAGCAGCTTCCAGGGGTTAGCCGACAATGAGCAGTTCTTC